This TCR beta chain emerged from a study of identical twins. This clonotype showed up many times. Trimming shortened V by 2 bases and J by 5 bases, and 18 bases separated the two germline ends. The CDR3 consists of 16 residues. The V gene's germline CDR1 is MGHRA and CDR2 YSYEKL. Unique molecular identifiers were in the cDNA, with template-switch universal primer binding. TCRdb fed the 5' RACE reads into MiXCR, producing one record per CDR3 protein. The repertoire holds roughly 220,000 distinct CDR3 sequences, with 6.5% as singletons. These data were also reused for a study on T cells expressing NK-cell markers. Per that study: HCMV serostatus: seven of eight sequenced donors positive, one negative. Several of the donors also had these clonotypes leading their CD3+CD56-NKG2C+ fraction. Whether expanded NKG2C-expressing T cell clones recognize HCMV is unknown.

The receptor's source is a woman aged 18-29 years in good health. This chain links TRBV4-1 with TRBJ1-1, with D tentatively TRBD1 (6 bases). The sample taken for sequencing was CD8+ T cells sorted from blood. The CDR3 spells CASSQPFGQGWTEAFF. The CDR3 bases are TGCGCCAGCAGCCAACCGTTTGGGCAGGGGTGGACTGAAGCTTTCTTT.